The 29 T cell receptor beta chains below were found in one sample sequenced in a study of cytomegalovirus exposure and HLA in healthy donors. 13 Jbeta primers and 60 Vbeta primers were used for the PCR. Data came from immunoSEQ multiplex PCR; TCRdb stores just in-frame clones and leaves some out. The table for this sample gives some 44,000 clones. The sample comprised PBMCs. These receptor sequences come from a woman aged 25 to 39 in good health and CMV-seronegative.

The chain joins TRBV4-3 to TRBJ2-2, with a possible D match to TRBD2 (6 bases). The V and J ends lost 0 bases and 6 bases respectively, with 17 bases between them. This CDR3 is built from 17 residues. Germline V gene lookup returns CDR1 LGHNA and CDR2 YSLEER. The DNA for the CDR3 is TGCGCCAGCAGCCAAGAGCTTAGCGGAAGAGGGGCCGGGGAGCTGTTTTTT. This gives the protein CASSQELSGRGAGELFF.

The chain links TRBV19 to TRBJ2-3; TRBD2 aligns across 12 bases. Germline trimming cut 3 bases from V and 6 bases from J; bases unmatched to any gene: 16. The CDR3 is 19 residues long. From germline, CDR1 is LNHDA and CDR2 SQIVND (reference sequence). The CDR3 spells CASSISRGASGRAVDTQYF. In DNA form, the CDR3 reads TGTGCCAGTAGTATCTCCCGGGGGGCTAGCGGGAGGGCCGTGGATACGCAGTATTTT.

The V gene is TRBV28, the J gene TRBJ1-5; TRBD1 matches 11 bases. Germline CDR1 reads MDHEN; CDR2 reads SYDVKM. J was trimmed by 2 bases and V by 6 bases; bases with no gene match: 12. The CDR3 covers 18 residues. CDR3 in DNA: TGTGCCAGCAGCTATTCCGGACAGGGGGCATGGGGCAATCAGCCCCAGCATTTT. Residues: CASSYSGQGAWGNQPQHF.

The chain recombines TRBV5-1 with TRBJ1-5, with D perhaps matching TRBD1 (5 bases). The V gene's germline CDR1 is SGHRS and CDR2 YFSETQ. Trimming shortened V by 0 bases and J by 1 base, and 11 bases separated the two germline ends. The CDR3 totals 16 residues. The CDR3 here is CASSLAGSGSNQPQHF. The DNA for the CDR3 is TGCGCCAGCAGCTTGGCCGGTTCAGGGAGCAATCAGCCCCAGCATTTT. The full variable domain, rest sourced from reference TRBV5-1 and TRBJ1-5, is KAGVTQTPRYLIKTRGQQVTLSCSPISGHRSVSWYQQTPGQGLQFLFEYFSETQRNKGNFPGRFSGRQFSNSRSEMNVSTLELGDSALYLCASSLAGSGSNQPQHFGDGTRLSIL.

J is TRBJ1-5 and V is TRBV27, with 9 nucleotides matching TRBD1. This CDR3 has 15 amino acids. CDR1 is MNHEY, CDR2 SMNVEV, per germline (reference sequence). V shed 5 bases and J 7 bases; nucleotides not matched to a gene: 9. The CDR3 bases are TGTGCCAGCAGTCCATCGGGACAGGGTGGGCAGCCCCAGCATTTT. As protein: CASSPSGQGGQPQHF.

The chain employs TRBV20-1 and TRBJ2-5; D is unresolved. Germline CDR1 and CDR2: DFQATT and SNEGSKA (reference sequence). V was pared by 0 bases and J by 9 bases, with 5 bases between. There are 10 residues in the CDR3. The DNA of the CDR3 is TGCAGTGCTAGAGAAGCCGCCCAGTACTTC. As protein: CSAREAAQYF.

V and J are TRBV28 and TRBJ1-2; 8 bases align to TRBD1. The germline V gene has CDR1 MDHEN and CDR2 SYDVKM. V lost 6 bases and J lost 7; bases outside the gene matches: 19. The CDR3 runs to 17 residues. CDR3 sequence: CASSNAIGAGGAGGYTF. The CDR3 region has the DNA TGTGCCAGCAGCAACGCCATCGGTGCAGGGGGCGCGGGTGGCTACACCTTC.

The V and J genes are TRBV14 and TRBJ2-7, with D maybe TRBD1 (5 bases). The CDR3 loop spans 13 amino acids. The germline gives CDR1 SGHDN, CDR2 FVKESK. The V end was cut by 3 bases, the J end by 6 bases, with 12 bases between. The CDR3 DNA reads TGTGCCAGCAGCCAGAACATAAGGGGCGAGCAGTACTTC. Amino acids: CASSQNIRGEQYF.

J is TRBJ2-7 and V is TRBV10-1, with 12 positions matching TRBD1. The ends lost 3 bases at V and 6 bases at J; junction bases unmatched: 6. This CDR3 is built from 15 residues. Germline loops: CDR1 WNHNN, CDR2 SYGVQD (reference sequence). As DNA, the CDR3 is TGCGCCAGCAGTGACGGGGACAGGGGGCTTGGCGAGCAGTACTTC. Its translation is CASSDGDRGLGEQYF.

The chain has TRBV5-6 and TRBJ2-3; D possibly corresponds to TRBD1 (6 bases). V was clipped by 4 bases and J by 4 bases, with 10 bases between them. CDR1 is SGHDT and CDR2 is YYEEEE in the germline V gene. CDR3 length: 13 amino acids. The CDR3 spells CASSIKGADTQYF. The CDR3 DNA is TGTGCCAGCAGCATTAAGGGGGCAGATACGCAGTATTTT.

The V and J genes are TRBV30 and TRBJ2-7; 9 bases agree with TRBD2. Germline CDR1 and CDR2: GTSNPN and SVGIG (reference sequence). The CDR3 runs 14 residues. J lost 3 bases, V lost 0 bases, and 3 bases had no gene match. The CDR3 loop reads CAWSVRAGGYEQYF. The CDR3 DNA follows: TGTGCCTGGAGTGTACGAGCGGGAGGCTACGAGCAGTACTTC.

J is TRBJ1-2 and V is TRBV18, with 8 bases that match TRBD1. CDR3 length: 14 residues. Germline CDR1 reads KGHSH; CDR2 reads LQKENI. Trimming removed 0 bases from V and 8 bases from J; junction bases left unmatched: 5. In nucleotides, the CDR3 is TGTGCCAGCTCACCACCGGCGGACAGGGAGGGCTACACCTTC. Amino acids: CASSPPADREGYTF.

The CDR3 reads CASSTTGTGGAEAFF. CDR3 nucleotides: TGTGCCAGCAGCACAACCGGGACAGGGGGAGCTGAAGCTTTCTTT. The rearrangement joins TRBV28 to TRBJ1-1; 11 positions agree with TRBD1. Germline V gene sequence: CDR1 MDHEN, CDR2 SYDVKM. V was pared by 6 bases and J by 6 bases, with 9 bases of the junction left unmatched. This CDR3 has 15 amino acids.

The chain recombines TRBV18 with TRBJ1-4; TRBD1 might be the D (5 bases). Germline CDR1 and CDR2: KGHSH and LQKENI. The CDR3 loop spans 15 amino acids. Trimming removed 6 bases at V and 5 bases at J, with 16 bases between. In DNA, the CDR3 is TGTGCCAGCTCTCAAAACGGGGGGAGCAATGAAAAACTGTTTTTT. Translated: CASSQNGGSNEKLFF.

Here the CDR3 reads CSVPGTYNEQFF. In DNA form, the CDR3 reads TGCAGCGTTCCGGGGACATACAATGAGCAGTTCTTC. The rearrangement uses TRBV29-1 and TRBJ2-1; D is perhaps TRBD1 (6 bases). V lost 5 bases and J 4 bases, leaving 9 bases between the germline ends. Germline V gives CDR1 SQVTM, CDR2 ANQGSEA. The CDR3 is 12 residues long.

V gene TRBV7-9 combines with J gene TRBJ1-5; D is uncertain. The CDR3 is 13 amino acids. Trimming pared 3 bases from V and 0 bases from J, leaving 3 bases between. From germline, CDR1 is SEHNR and CDR2 FQNEAQ (reference sequence). DNA of the CDR3: TGTGCCAGCAGCTTTCATAGCAATCAGCCCCAGCATTTT. Translation: CASSFHSNQPQHF.

V is TRBV19 and J is TRBJ1-5, with TRBD1 matching 10 bases. The CDR3 totals 17 residues. CDR1 LNHDA and CDR2 SQIVND come from the germline V gene (reference sequence). Germline trimming cut 7 bases from V and 2 bases from J; bases unmatched to any gene: 11. The CDR3 spells CASTQRQGAVGNQPQHF. CDR3 nucleotides: TGTGCCAGTACTCAACGACAGGGGGCGGTTGGCAATCAGCCCCAGCATTTT. Variable domain in full (rest from reference TRBV19 and TRBJ1-5): DGGITQSPKYLFRKEGQNVTLSCEQNLNHDAMYWYRQDPGQGLRLIYYSQIVNDFQKGDIAEGYSVSREKKESFPLTVTSAQKNPTAFYLCASTQRQGAVGNQPQHFGDGTRLSIL.

The chain combines TRBV5-1 with TRBJ2-7, with TRBD1 identical over 7 bases. This CDR3 is 13 amino acids long. Trimming at V came to 0 bases and at J to 6 bases, leaving 3 bases not matched to a gene. Germline loops: CDR1 SGHRS, CDR2 YFSETQ. CDR3 bases: TGCGCCAGCAGCTTGGGCTCAGGGGGCGAGCAGTACTTC. Its protein is CASSLGSGGEQYF. Full variable domain (outside the CDR3, taken from reference TRBV5-1 and TRBJ2-7): KAGVTQTPRYLIKTRGQQVTLSCSPISGHRSVSWYQQTPGQGLQFLFEYFSETQRNKGNFPGRFSGRQFSNSRSEMNVSTLELGDSALYLCASSLGSGGEQYFGPGTRLTVT.

This chain uses TRBV9 with TRBJ2-7; possible D gene TRBD2, 5 bases. Germline assignment: CDR1 SGDLS and CDR2 YYNGEE. V shed 4 bases and J shed 5 bases, with 19 bases lying between them. The CDR3 spans 15 residues. In DNA form, the CDR3 reads TGTGCCAGCAGCTCCACGCCACGCGGGTACGACGAGCAGTACTTC. It translates to CASSSTPRGYDEQYF.

The gene calls are TRBV19 and TRBJ1-1; D unclear. V was clipped by 5 bases and J by 1 base, with 11 bases between them. From germline, CDR1 is LNHDA and CDR2 SQIVND (reference sequence). The CDR3 sequence is 14 residues long. CDR3 sequence reads: CASSDSTKNTEAFF. CDR3 DNA: TGTGCCAGTAGTGACTCCACGAAGAACACTGAAGCTTTCTTT.

This sequence joins TRBV5-1 and TRBJ1-4; D is unresolved. V was cut by 0 bases and J by 3 bases, with 9 bases left in between. Germline V gene sequence: CDR1 SGHRS, CDR2 YFSETQ. This CDR3 spans 15 amino acids. The CDR3 is CASSLDGSPNEKLFF. DNA for the CDR3: TGCGCCAGCAGCTTGGACGGTTCTCCTAATGAAAAACTGTTTTTT.

This chain joins TRBV4-2 and TRBJ2-3; 11 bases line up with TRBD2. This CDR3 is built from 16 residues. V lost 3 bases and J lost 4; bases outside the gene matches: 6. Germline V gene data show CDR1 as LGHNA and CDR2 as YNFKEQ. CDR3 bases: TGTGCCAGCAGCCAGCTCACTAGCGGGAGTGCAGATACGCAGTATTTT. Translating it yields CASSQLTSGSADTQYF.

As for this clone: One end of the junction is discordant with germline, which a read error may explain. The CDR3 loop is CASSWDAQGMDF. CDR3 coding DNA: TGTGCCAGCAGTTGGGATGCTCAGGGGATGGACTTC. The V gene is TRBV28, the J gene TRBJ2-4, with a tentative D call TRBD1 (6 bases). The CDR3 is 12 amino acids. The germline V gene encodes CDR1 MDHEN and CDR2 SYDVKM. Combining the CDR3 with reference TRBV28 and TRBJ2-4 gives the whole variable domain DVKVTQSSRYLVKRTGEKVFLECVQDMDHENMFWYRQDPGLGLRLIYFSYDVKMKEKGDIPEGYSVSREKKERFSLILESASTNQTSMYLCASSWDAQGMDFGAGTRLSVL.

The chain joins TRBV6-5 to TRBJ2-7; TRBD1 agrees at 8 bases. CDR3 length equals 15 residues. J was trimmed by 2 bases and V by 6 bases; bases with no gene match: 9. Germline CDR1 MNHEY, CDR2 SVGAGI. The CDR3 here is CASSFGQGPAYEQYF. The CDR3 coding sequence is TGTGCCAGCAGCTTCGGACAGGGACCCGCCTACGAGCAGTACTTC.

The rearrangement uses TRBV11-2 and TRBJ2-7; 10 nucleotides align to TRBD1. This CDR3 has 15 residues. Trimming removed 1 base from V and 2 bases from J; junction bases left unmatched: 2. Per the germline V gene, CDR1 is SGHAT and CDR2 is FQNNGV. The CDR3 loop reads CASSLGGTGAYEQYF. DNA of the CDR3: TGTGCCAGCAGCTTAGGGGGGACAGGGGCCTACGAGCAGTACTTC.

The chain joins TRBV4-1 to TRBJ2-3; no definite D call. The CDR3 is made up of 15 amino acids. Between the trimmed V and J ends, which lost 0 bases and 3 bases, there was a span of 10 bases. The germline V gene encodes CDR1 MGHRA and CDR2 YSYEKL. The CDR3, as DNA: TGCGCCAGCAGCCAAGATGGTTCGGGTACAGATACGCAGTATTTT. Its protein is CASSQDGSGTDTQYF.

The CDR3 spells CASSIMYGTSGSNEQYF. CDR3 in DNA: TGTGCCAGTAGTATTATGTACGGGACTAGCGGTTCCAACGAGCAGTACTTC. The rearrangement links TRBV19 to TRBJ2-7; 11 nucleotides line up with TRBD2. V lost 3 bases and J lost 5; bases outside the gene matches: 12. CDR3 length equals 17 residues. CDR1 and CDR2 (germline): LNHDA, SQIVND (reference sequence).

V gene TRBV5-1 combines with J gene TRBJ1-1; 7 nucleotides align to TRBD1. This CDR3 has 15 amino acids. V trimming: 0 bases; J trimming: 5 bases; junction bases outside the gene matches: 7. Germline loops: CDR1 SGHRS, CDR2 YFSETQ. The DNA for the CDR3 is TGCGCCAGCAGCTTGGAACAGGGGATGGGGACTGAAGCTTTCTTT. It is translated as CASSLEQGMGTEAFF. Based on the CDR3 plus reference TRBV5-1 and TRBJ1-1, the full variable domain is KAGVTQTPRYLIKTRGQQVTLSCSPISGHRSVSWYQQTPGQGLQFLFEYFSETQRNKGNFPGRFSGRQFSNSRSEMNVSTLELGDSALYLCASSLEQGMGTEAFFGQGTRLTVV.

The chain is built from TRBV4-3 and TRBJ2-7, with D maybe TRBD2 (6 bases). CDR1 LGHNA and CDR2 YSLEER come from the germline V gene. V dropped 8 bases and J dropped 6 bases, with 20 bases sitting between them. The CDR3 consists of 14 residues. CDR3 region: CASSPVEGSFEQYF. CDR3 coding DNA: TGCGCCAGCTCCCCAGTGGAGGGTTCTTTCGAGCAGTACTTC.